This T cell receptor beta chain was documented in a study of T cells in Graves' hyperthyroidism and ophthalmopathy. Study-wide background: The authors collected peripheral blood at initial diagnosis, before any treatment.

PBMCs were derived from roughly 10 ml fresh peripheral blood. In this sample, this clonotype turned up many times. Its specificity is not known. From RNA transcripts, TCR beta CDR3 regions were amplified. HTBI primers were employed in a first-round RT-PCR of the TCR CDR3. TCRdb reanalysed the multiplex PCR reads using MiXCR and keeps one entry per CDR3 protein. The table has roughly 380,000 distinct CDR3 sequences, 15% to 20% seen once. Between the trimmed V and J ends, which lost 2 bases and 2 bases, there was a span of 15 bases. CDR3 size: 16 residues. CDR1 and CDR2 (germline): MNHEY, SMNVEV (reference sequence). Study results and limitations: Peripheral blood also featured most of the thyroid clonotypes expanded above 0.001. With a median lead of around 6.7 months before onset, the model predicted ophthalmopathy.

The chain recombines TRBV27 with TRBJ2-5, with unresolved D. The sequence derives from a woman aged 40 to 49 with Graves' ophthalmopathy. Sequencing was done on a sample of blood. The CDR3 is CASSLGLGNSQETQYF. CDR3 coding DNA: TGTGCCAGCAGTTTAGGTCTAGGGAACTCACAAGAGACCCAGTACTTC.